This TCR beta chain was recovered during a study of blood T cells in healthy people across ages. Broader study findings: Both higher diversity and more naive CD4+ cells marked long-lived donors when set against aged donors.

The table lists this clonotype with a few counts. Its antigen remains unknown. Germline assignment: CDR1 MGHRA and CDR2 YSYEKL. CDR3 length: 18 amino acids. The V and J ends lost 5 bases and 3 bases, in that order; junction bases with no gene match: 19. The second PCR ran about 6 to 11 cycles with a sample-barcoded 5' primer and J-beta primers. TCRdb fed the 5' RACE reads into MiXCR, producing one record per CDR3 protein. This repertoire shows 1.5 million to 2 million distinct CDR3 sequences, 30% to 40% found once; its top ten account for 23%. Sequencing was performed on blood. The sequence derives from a human donor in good health. V and J are TRBV4-1 and TRBJ2-7; TRBD1 agrees at 7 bases. CDR3 DNA sequence: TGCGCCAGCAGCACCATTAGGGGATTCCTTGGACAGGACTACGAGCAGTACTTC. This sequence encodes CASSTIRGFLGQDYEQYF.